This T cell receptor (beta chain) appears in the sequencing data of a study of T cells in Graves' hyperthyroidism and ophthalmopathy. These patients, aged 18 to 65, had recently diagnosed hyperthyroidism lasting under 2 months. Uncontrolled infection, other autoimmune disease, pregnancy and lactation each barred patients from inclusion. Diagnosing involved the use of clinical symptoms, serum thyroxine and TRAb, thyroid ultrasound and orbital computed tomography. Notes on the study in general: Blood samples included most of the expanded thyroid clonotypes exceeding 0.001.

This clonotype turned up a few times. Its antigen is not known. It was RNA transcripts that yielded the amplified TCR beta CDR3 regions. The HTBI primer set served for first-round RT-PCR of the TCR CDR3. TCRdb fed the multiplex PCR reads into MiXCR, producing one record per CDR3 protein. The sample includes about 280,000 distinct CDR3 sequences, about 25% of them seen just once. The length of the CDR3 is 14 residues. The ends were cut back, 2 bases at V and 6 bases at J, with 14 bases in the middle. CDR1 is MNHEY and CDR2 is SVGEGT in the germline V gene. The sequence came from a man aged 35 to 55 with Graves' hyperthyroidism that later progressed to Graves' ophthalmopathy. This chain joins TRBV6-2 or TRBV6-3 and TRBJ2-7; maybe TRBD2 (5 bases). Sequenced sample: blood. CDR3 amino acids: CASSYTRSAGEQYF. The CDR3 DNA reads TGTGCCAGCAGTTACACCAGATCTGCGGGCGAGCAGTACTTC.